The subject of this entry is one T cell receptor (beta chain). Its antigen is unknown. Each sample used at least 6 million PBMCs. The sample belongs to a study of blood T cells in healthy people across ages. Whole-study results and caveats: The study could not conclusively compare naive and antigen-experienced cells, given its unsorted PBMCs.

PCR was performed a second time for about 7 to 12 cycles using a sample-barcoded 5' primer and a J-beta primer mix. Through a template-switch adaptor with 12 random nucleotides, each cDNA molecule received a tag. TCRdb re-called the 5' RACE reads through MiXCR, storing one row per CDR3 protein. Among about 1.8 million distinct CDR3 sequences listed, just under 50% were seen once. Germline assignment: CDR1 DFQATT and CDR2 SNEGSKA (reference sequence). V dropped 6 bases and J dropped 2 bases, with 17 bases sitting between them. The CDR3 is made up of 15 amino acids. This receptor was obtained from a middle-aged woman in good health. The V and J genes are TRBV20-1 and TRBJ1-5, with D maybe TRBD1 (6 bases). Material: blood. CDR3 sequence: CSAQGDPYGNQPQHF. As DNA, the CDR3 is TGCAGTGCACAGGGAGACCCTTATGGCAATCAGCCCCAGCATTTT.